This passage covers 21 T cell receptor beta chains from one sample sequenced in a study of blood T cells in healthy people across ages. With a J-beta primer mix and a sample-barcoded 5' primer, a second PCR ran about 7 to 12 cycles. TCRdb independently ran MiXCR on the 5' RACE reads; one entry per CDR3 protein. This sample has about 1.6 million distinct CDR3 sequences; 30% to 40% occur once, and the top ten carry roughly 12%. Source material: blood. The receptors were gathered from a woman between 25 and 40 years old in good health.

In its sample, this clonotype was seen a few times. The V gene is TRBV7-2, the J gene TRBJ2-7, with D unresolved. CDR1 and CDR2 (germline): SGHTA, FQGNSA. The V end lost 5 bases, the J end lost 4 bases, and 18 bases lay between the germline ends. CDR3 length equals 15 residues. The CDR3 DNA reads as TGTGCCAGCAGCGCCCAATTTGCGTTGGGATACGAGCAGTACTTC. Translated, it gives CASSAQFALGYEQYF.

This clonotype has more than one count but fewer than ten. The V gene is TRBV7-3, the J gene TRBJ2-5; no firm D call. The CDR3 runs to 15 residues. With 5 bases removed from V and 5 bases from J, the gap between germline ends came to 18 bases. CDR1 is SGHTA and CDR2 is FQGTGA in the germline V gene. The CDR3 nucleotides read TGTGCCAGCAGCCTCTCGGGTGGGGTCCGGGAGACCCAGTACTTC. It encodes CASSLSGGVRETQYF.

The rearrangement uses TRBV20-1 and TRBJ1-4; unclear D gene. Germline V CDR1 and CDR2: DFQATT, SNEGSKA (reference sequence). V was trimmed by 3 bases and J by 8 bases, leaving 7 bases between them. CDR3 size: 11 residues. CDR3 nucleotides: TGCAGTGCTAGTTTGTACGAAAAACTGTTTTTT. It codes for CSASLYEKLFF.

The rearrangement joins TRBV6-6 to TRBJ1-1; D is uncertain. The CDR3 is 15 amino acids. Germline CDR1 reads MNHNY; CDR2 reads SVGAGI (reference sequence). Between the trimmed V and J ends, which lost 2 bases and 0 bases, there was a span of 10 bases. The CDR3 protein is CASSYSPSLNTEAFF. In nucleotides, the CDR3 is TGTGCCAGCAGTTACAGCCCCAGTTTGAACACTGAAGCTTTCTTT.

The V gene is TRBV5-5, the J gene TRBJ2-1; D is perhaps TRBD1 (5 bases). Germline V gives CDR1 SGHKS, CDR2 YYEKEE (reference sequence). Trimming took off 4 bases at V and 15 bases at J, with 17 bases between the two ends. The CDR3 is 12 residues long. CDR3 loop: CASSTDSPSGFF. In DNA form, the CDR3 reads TGTGCCAGCAGCACAGACAGTCCCTCCGGGTTCTTC.

This clonotype was picked up a small number of times. The CDR3 loop reads CASSPRTVGDYGYTF. CDR3 nucleotides: TGCGCCAGCAGCCCGAGGACAGTCGGGGACTATGGCTACACCTTC. This rearrangement joins TRBV5-1 to TRBJ1-2; D is perhaps TRBD1 (6 bases). The CDR3 sequence is 15 residues long. Looked up from germline, CDR1 is SGHRS and CDR2 is YFSETQ. Trimming removed 4 bases at V and 3 bases at J, with 16 bases between.

V is TRBV28 and J is TRBJ2-4; TRBD1 aligns across 8 bases. This CDR3 has 16 amino acids. Trimming at V came to 5 bases and at J to 13 bases, leaving 19 bases not matched to a gene. CDR1 is MDHEN and CDR2 is SYDVKM in the germline V gene. The CDR3 reads CASSLLGQGTSLGQYF. The CDR3 DNA follows: TGTGCCAGCAGTCTATTAGGACAGGGAACCTCCTTGGGGCAGTACTTC. The whole variable domain, remainder taken from reference TRBV28 and TRBJ2-4, is DVKVTQSSRYLVKRTGEKVFLECVQDMDHENMFWYRQDPGLGLRLIYFSYDVKMKEKGDIPEGYSVSREKKERFSLILESASTNQTSMYLCASSLLGQGTSLGQYFGAGTRLSVL.

The chain combines TRBV20-1 with TRBJ2-7; TRBD2 matches 7 bases. The CDR3 is 16 amino acids. Germline assignment: CDR1 DFQATT and CDR2 SNEGSKA (reference sequence). V dropped 3 bases and J dropped 2; count of bases not matched to a gene: 13. CDR3 residues: CSARLISGREAYEQYF. DNA of the CDR3: TGCAGTGCTAGGTTAATATCGGGTCGGGAGGCCTACGAGCAGTACTTC.

The gene calls are TRBV9 and TRBJ2-5; weak D call: TRBD2 (6 bases). With 1 base removed from V and 1 base from J, the gap between germline ends came to 8 bases. Germline-derived CDR1 and CDR2 are SGDLS and YYNGEE. The CDR3 has 14 amino acids. The CDR3 DNA follows: TGTGCCAGCAGCGTAAACGGGGGCCAAGAGACCCAGTACTTC. Its protein is CASSVNGGQETQYF.

Regarding this clonotype: A much larger clone differs from this one at a single base, so this may be a read error. This chain uses TRBV29-1 with TRBJ2-7, with 11 bases lining up with TRBD2. The CDR3 extends over 14 amino acids. V lost 6 bases, J lost 0 bases, and 4 bases stayed unmatched. Germline CDR1 is SQVTM and CDR2 is ANQGSEA. The CDR3 loop is CSVLAGAPSYEQYF. CDR3 nucleotides: TGCAGCGTACTAGCGGGAGCGCCCTCCTACGAGCAGTACTTC.

Comments on this clonotype: The limits of the CDR3 on the DNA are not certain, so only TCRdb's listed CDR3 is given. The rearrangement links TRBV27 to TRBJ1-2. The CDR3 is 15 residues long, counting both termini. Germline-derived CDR1 and CDR2 are MNHEY and SMNVEV (reference sequence). The CDR3 protein is CASSSSAGRNYGYTF.

The genes are TRBV7-9 and TRBJ2-1; no clear D. Germline CDR1 and CDR2: SEHNR and FQNEAQ (reference sequence). Trimming cost V 3 bases and J 9 bases, with 9 bases left between them. CDR3 length equals 12 residues. CDR3 in amino acids: CASSFSGSEQFF. The CDR3 region has the DNA TGTGCCAGCAGCTTCTCCGGGTCTGAGCAGTTCTTC.

This clonotype showed up just a few times. The rearrangement links TRBV4-1 to TRBJ1-6, with D unclear. The CDR3 length is 14 residues. Per germline, CDR1 MGHRA and CDR2 YSYEKL. The ends were cut back, 2 bases at V and 7 bases at J, with 9 bases in the middle. Here the CDR3 DNA reads TGCGCCAGCAGCCAACAGGAGGAGAATTCACCCCTCCACTTT. Translating gives CASSQQEENSPLHF.

This clonotype showed up just a few times. This sequence joins TRBV27 and TRBJ2-7; no clear D gene. Germline CDR1 MNHEY, CDR2 SMNVEV (reference sequence). The CDR3 has 13 residues. V lost 6 bases and J lost 2, with 11 bases in between. The CDR3 DNA is TGTGCCAGCAGACACATCTTGACCTACGAGCAGTACTTC. The encoded protein is CASRHILTYEQYF.

This clonotype was detected only a few times. J is TRBJ2-6 and V is TRBV5-1; 13 bases align to TRBD2. CDR3 length: 20 residues. V lost 3 bases and J lost 1; bases outside the gene matches: 10. Germline V gives CDR1 SGHRS, CDR2 YFSETQ. The CDR3 spells CASSSVRLAGGPSGANVLTF. In DNA form, the CDR3 reads TGCGCCAGCAGCTCGGTAAGACTAGCGGGAGGCCCTTCTGGGGCCAACGTCCTGACTTTC.

This clonotype turned up a few times. The genes are TRBV7-9 and TRBJ2-7; D gene ambiguous. V was pared by 2 bases and J by 2 bases, with 13 bases between. The germline gives CDR1 SEHNR, CDR2 FQNEAQ (reference sequence). The length of the CDR3 is 15 residues. The CDR3 DNA reads as TGTGCCAGCAGCTTAACGTCAGGCCTGGCCTACGAGCAGTACTTC. Translating it yields CASSLTSGLAYEQYF.

In this sample, this clonotype turned up a few times. The rearrangement uses TRBV28 and TRBJ2-3; D is ambiguous. Trimming left V 7 bases short and J 5 bases short, with 10 bases between. This CDR3 region has 12 residues. Germline V gene sequence: CDR1 MDHEN, CDR2 SYDVKM. The CDR3 DNA reads as TGTGCCAGCACTTCGACTGTAGATACGCAGTATTTT. Its protein product is CASTSTVDTQYF.

This clonotype was detected once. The rearrangement links TRBV11-2 to TRBJ1-5; D is unclear. From germline, CDR1 is SGHAT and CDR2 FQNNGV. V was clipped by 0 bases and J by 6 bases, with 12 bases between them. The CDR3 length is 15 residues. The CDR3 DNA reads as TGTGCCAGCAGCTTAGACCCTGGGAGACGTCAGCCCCAGCATTTT. It encodes CASSLDPGRRQPQHF.

About this clonotype: A clone one base away is much larger, so this may be a read error. The V and J genes are TRBV4-2 and TRBJ2-5; D possibly corresponds to TRBD2 (6 bases). The V gene lost 3 bases and the J gene lost 5 bases, with 16 bases spanning the gap. The CDR3 length is 15 residues. The germline V gene has CDR1 LGHNA and CDR2 YNFKEQ. The CDR3 nucleotides read TGTGCCAGCAGCCACGCGGGGACCGAGAGGGAGACCCAGTACTTC. Its protein product is CASSHAGTERETQYF.

This chain's CDR3 is CASSPTGGPGWETQYF. CDR3 DNA: TGTGCCAGCAGCCCCACCGGCGGGCCGGGTTGGGAGACCCAGTACTTC. This sequence joins TRBV6-6 and TRBJ2-5; TRBD2 might be the D (5 bases). The germline gives CDR1 MNHNY, CDR2 SVGAGI (reference sequence). CDR3 length equals 16 residues. V was cut by 6 bases and J by 5 bases, with 22 bases left in between.

The V gene is TRBV20-1, the J gene TRBJ2-1; D might be TRBD2 (6 bases). Germline V gene sequence: CDR1 DFQATT, CDR2 SNEGSKA (reference sequence). V shed 0 bases and J shed 6 bases, with 27 bases lying between them. The CDR3 spans 19 residues. CDR3 in amino acids: CSARDDQWETRKPSNEQFF. CDR3 nucleotide sequence: TGCAGTGCTAGAGATGATCAGTGGGAGACTAGGAAACCGAGCAATGAGCAGTTCTTC.